The clone carrying this TCR beta chain was detected once. The method was immunoSEQ multiplex PCR; TCRdb's version includes in-frame clones alone and lacks a portion of them. The table records some 140,000 clones, about 80% of them present only once. This entry belongs to a study of T cell responses to AZD1222 COVID-19 vaccine. J was trimmed by 5 bases and V by 4 bases; bases with no gene match: 2. CDR1 is MNHEY and CDR2 is SVGAGI in the germline V gene. The CDR3 runs to 13 residues. The sequencing used peripheral blood, collected on day 0 of AZD1222 vaccination. The rearrangement joins TRBV6-5 to TRBJ1-5, with 7 nucleotides matching TRBD1. The receptor was isolated from an adult in good health. Written as DNA, the CDR3 is TGTGCCAGCAGTTTGCAGGGGGATCAGCCCCAGCATTTT. Translation: CASSLQGDQPQHF.